The 31 T cell receptor beta chains reported below all come from one sample, sequenced in a study of cytomegalovirus exposure and HLA in healthy donors. The study ran its PCR with 60 Vbeta and 13 Jbeta primers. Generated by immunoSEQ multiplex PCR, the TCRdb table keeps only in-frame clones and is missing some. In the table there are approximately 200,000 clones, 65% to 80% of which are singletons. The sample was PBMCs. The receptors here all came from a girl under 10 years old in good health and CMV-seronegative.

The J gene is TRBJ2-2, the V gene TRBV12-5, with D maybe TRBD2 (5 bases). The CDR3 is made up of 14 amino acids. Germline loops: CDR1 LGHNT, CDR2 FRNRAP. Between the trimmed V and J ends, which lost 2 bases and 6 bases, there was a span of 10 bases. CDR3 coding DNA: TGTGCTAGTGGTTTGCCCGGGGTTGCCGGGGAGCTGTTTTTT. As protein: CASGLPGVAGELFF.

V and J are TRBV5-1 and TRBJ2-7, with TRBD2 matching 8 bases. The CDR3 covers 15 residues. The V segment lost 0 bases and the J segment 4 bases; nucleotides outside the gene matches: 6. Germline V CDR1 and CDR2: SGHRS, YFSETQ. The CDR3 DNA follows: TGCGCCAGCAGCTTGGAACCAGCGGGAGCTTACGAGCAGTACTTC. This sequence encodes CASSLEPAGAYEQYF.

The chain couples TRBV7-9 to TRBJ2-1; tentatively, D is TRBD1 (6 bases). The germline gives CDR1 SEHNR, CDR2 FQNEAQ (reference sequence). The CDR3 loop spans 14 amino acids. With 5 bases removed from V and 6 bases from J, the gap between germline ends came to 14 bases. The CDR3 protein is CASSTRGTSNEQFF. The DNA of the CDR3 is TGTGCCAGCAGCACTCGTGGGACATCCAATGAGCAGTTCTTC.

This clone has a handful of counts. This chain connects TRBV2 to TRBJ2-4, with D possibly TRBD1 on 6 matching bases. Per the germline V gene, CDR1 is SNHLY and CDR2 is FYNNEI. CDR3 length: 17 amino acids. Trimming removed 4 bases at V and 0 bases at J, with 16 bases between. The CDR3 DNA is TGTGCCAGCAGTGCAACCAGGGGAGCTCTAGCCAAAAACATTCAGTACTTC. This codes for CASSATRGALAKNIQYF.

The V and J genes are TRBV19 and TRBJ2-7; D is perhaps TRBD2 (6 bases). The germline V and J ends were trimmed by 5 bases and 5 bases, with 16 bases remaining between them. The CDR3 consists of 14 residues. Per germline, CDR1 LNHDA and CDR2 SQIVND (reference sequence). The CDR3 is CASSQRAWHHEQYF. For the CDR3, the DNA is TGTGCCAGTAGTCAGCGGGCCTGGCACCACGAGCAGTACTTC.

This sequence joins TRBV4-2 and TRBJ2-3; D is possibly TRBD2 (7 bases). V was pared by 0 bases and J by 3 bases, with 13 bases between. There are 16 residues in the CDR3. Per the germline V gene, CDR1 is LGHNA and CDR2 is YNFKEQ. For the CDR3, the DNA is TGTGCCAGCAGCCAAGACGGGGGCGGGAGTACAGATACGCAGTATTTT. This sequence encodes CASSQDGGGSTDTQYF.

The chain links TRBV4-1 to TRBJ2-5; possible D gene TRBD2, 5 bases. This CDR3 has 16 residues. V lost 1 base to trimming and J lost 2 bases, with 14 bases between them. In germline, CDR1 is MGHRA, CDR2 YSYEKL. CDR3 nucleotides: TGCGCCAGCAGCCAAGGCTTCGGACTTGGGCAAGAGACCCAGTACTTC. Its protein is CASSQGFGLGQETQYF.

J is TRBJ2-7 and V is TRBV7-9; 7 bases are a match to TRBD1. The germline V gene has CDR1 SEHNR and CDR2 FQNEAQ (reference sequence). CDR3 length: 13 amino acids. Losses at the gene ends were 3 bases for V and 6 bases for J; bases not matched to a gene: 5. This CDR3 reads CASSFTRQGEQYF. The CDR3 DNA follows: TGTGCCAGCAGCTTCACAAGACAGGGCGAGCAGTACTTC. Using reference TRBV7-9 and TRBJ2-7 for the parts outside the CDR3, the full variable domain is DTGVSQNPRHKITKRGQNVTFRCDPISEHNRLYWYRQTLGQGPEFLTYFQNEAQLEKSRLLSDRFSAERPKGSFSTLEIQRTEQGDSAMYLCASSFTRQGEQYFGPGTRLTVT.

The genes are TRBV11-3 and TRBJ1-1, with unresolved D. V gave up 5 bases and J gave up 4 bases, with 11 bases separating them. The germline gives CDR1 SGHNT, CDR2 YENEEA. The CDR3 runs to 13 residues. CDR3 sequence: CASSLFDGTEAFF. The CDR3 DNA is TGTGCCAGCAGCCTATTTGATGGCACTGAAGCTTTCTTT.

The rearrangement uses TRBV2 and TRBJ2-7, with 7 bases identical to TRBD1. Germline V lookup: CDR1 SNHLY, CDR2 FYNNEI. This CDR3 spans 15 amino acids. The junction had 12 bases not matched to a gene; V was cut back by 6 bases and J by 4 bases. The CDR3 spells CASSRRQGIGYEQYF. The DNA of the CDR3 is TGTGCCAGCAGCAGAAGACAGGGTATCGGGTACGAGCAGTACTTC.

The chain combines TRBV19 with TRBJ1-5; D unclear. V was pared by 2 bases and J by 1 base, with 12 bases between. Germline-derived CDR1 and CDR2 are LNHDA and SQIVND (reference sequence). The CDR3 is made up of 16 amino acids. CDR3 sequence (DNA): TGTGCCAGTAGTATAATAAACGGGGTCAGCAATCAGCCCCAGCATTTT. Amino acids: CASSIINGVSNQPQHF.

The rearrangement links TRBV19 to TRBJ2-7; the match to TRBD2 covers 7 bases. CDR1 is LNHDA, CDR2 SQIVND, per germline (reference sequence). This CDR3 comprises 15 residues. With 3 bases clipped from V and 5 bases from J, the junction kept 10 bases outside the gene matches. In DNA form, the CDR3 reads TGTGCCAGTAGTATGGGAGTGGGAGGGCCGAACGAGCAGTACTTC. It encodes CASSMGVGGPNEQYF.

This clone is a singleton in its sample. The chain carries TRBV13 and TRBJ1-3; TRBD1 matches at 9 bases. Looked up from germline, CDR1 is PRHDT and CDR2 is FYEKMQ (reference sequence). The V gene end was trimmed by 7 bases and the J gene end by 0 bases; junction bases not matched to a gene: 10. The CDR3 extends over 17 amino acids. CDR3 nucleotide sequence: TGTGCCAGCAACCAGAACAGGGGGCAGCGCTCTGGAAACACCATATATTTT. Encoded protein: CASNQNRGQRSGNTIYF.

About this clone itself: One junction end disagrees with the germline gene, perhaps due to a read error. J is TRBJ2-7 and V is TRBV28; 8 bases match TRBD2. The CDR3 covers 13 residues. The germline gives CDR1 MDHEN, CDR2 SYDVKM. This CDR3 is CASSTNGLAEKGF. CDR3 sequence (DNA): TGTGCCAGCTCTACAAACGGACTAGCTGAGAAAGGCTTC.

Concerning this clone: The same CDR3 is also encoded by other DNA sequences in this sample. The rearrangement links TRBV6-5 to TRBJ1-1; D not resolved. Germline V gene lookup returns CDR1 MNHEY and CDR2 SVGAGI. The CDR3 contains 14 residues. Trimming removed 6 bases from V and 4 bases from J, with 15 bases in between. In DNA form, the CDR3 reads TGTGCCAGCAGCCCCCTTCTCGGCGGCACTGAAGCTTTCTTT. This encodes CASSPLLGGTEAFF.

In DNA, the CDR3 is TGTGCCAGCAGCTTGGGACTAGCGGGGGGGACAGATACGCAGTATTTT. It codes for CASSLGLAGGTDTQYF. The V and J genes are TRBV5-4 and TRBJ2-3; TRBD2 aligns across 14 bases. The CDR3 sequence is 16 residues long. V was clipped by 0 bases and J by 3 bases; unmatched bases: 0. Germline V gene data show CDR1 as SGHNT and CDR2 as YYREEE (reference sequence).

The chain carries TRBV6-1 and TRBJ2-7; 9 bases agree with TRBD1. There are 15 residues in the CDR3. Germline V lookup: CDR1 MNHNS, CDR2 SASEGT. With 2 bases clipped from V and 2 bases from J, the junction kept 4 bases outside the gene matches. The CDR3 is CASSEYGTGTYEQYF. Here the CDR3 DNA reads TGTGCCAGCAGTGAATACGGGACAGGGACCTACGAGCAGTACTTC.

The chain combines TRBV10-1 with TRBJ2-3, with D perhaps TRBD2 (5 bases). Trimming removed 3 bases from V and 0 bases from J, with 7 bases in between. CDR1 is WNHNN and CDR2 is SYGVQD in the germline V gene (reference sequence). This CDR3 is 14 amino acids long. Here the CDR3 DNA reads TGCGCCAGCAGTGACCAGCGGAGCACAGATACGCAGTATTTT. It codes for CASSDQRSTDTQYF.

The J gene is TRBJ2-7, the V gene TRBV27; D possibly corresponds to TRBD1 (5 bases). Trimming pared 4 bases from V and 5 bases from J, leaving 9 bases between. Per the germline V gene, CDR1 is MNHEY and CDR2 is SMNVEV (reference sequence). This CDR3 contains 12 residues. The CDR3 here is CASSYRIDEQYF. CDR3 DNA sequence: TGTGCCAGCAGTTACAGGATCGACGAGCAGTACTTC.

The gene calls are TRBV18 and TRBJ2-1, with D perhaps TRBD2 (5 bases). Germline values: CDR1 KGHSH, CDR2 LQKENI. This CDR3 has 13 amino acids. V was trimmed by 5 bases and J by 6 bases, leaving 11 bases between them. The CDR3 here is CASSSGEGNEQFF. The CDR3 DNA follows: TGTGCCAGCTCAAGTGGAGAGGGCAATGAGCAGTTCTTC.

This clone came up once. The chain has TRBV7-7 and TRBJ1-3, with TRBD1 as a possible D gene (5 bases). This CDR3 is built from 16 residues. Per germline, CDR1 SSHAT and CDR2 FNYEAQ (reference sequence). V dropped 7 bases and J dropped 0 bases, with 16 bases sitting between them. The CDR3 reads CASTPYPGGSGNTIYF. Written as DNA, the CDR3 is TGTGCCAGCACCCCCTATCCGGGGGGCTCTGGAAACACCATATATTTT.

J is TRBJ2-5 and V is TRBV9, with D unresolved. Between the trimmed V and J ends, which lost 0 bases and 2 bases, there was a span of 11 bases. Germline V lookup: CDR1 SGDLS, CDR2 YYNGEE. The CDR3 extends over 15 amino acids. The chain's CDR3 is CASSVGTVLQETQYF. The CDR3, as DNA: TGTGCCAGCAGCGTAGGAACAGTCCTTCAAGAGACCCAGTACTTC.

This clone appeared once. The J gene is TRBJ2-3, the V gene TRBV4-1, with D possibly being TRBD1 (5 bases). CDR1 is MGHRA and CDR2 is YSYEKL in the germline V gene. The CDR3 covers 15 residues. V was shortened by 4 bases and J by 1 base, with 12 bases between the two germline ends. The CDR3 sequence is CASSPQGRGTDTQYF. In nucleotides, the CDR3 is TGCGCCAGCAGCCCGCAGGGTCGAGGCACAGATACGCAGTATTTT.

The chain uses TRBV5-1 and TRBJ2-3; possibly TRBD2 for D (6 bases). The ends were cut back, 4 bases at V and 3 bases at J, with 18 bases in the middle. The germline V gene has CDR1 SGHRS and CDR2 YFSETQ. The CDR3 covers 16 residues. The CDR3 here is CASSALRSGGTDTQYF. CDR3 sequence (DNA): TGCGCCAGCAGCGCCTTAAGGTCCGGAGGGACAGATACGCAGTATTTT. The complete variable domain, with remaining parts taken from reference TRBV5-1 and TRBJ2-3, reads KAGVTQTPRYLIKTRGQQVTLSCSPISGHRSVSWYQQTPGQGLQFLFEYFSETQRNKGNFPGRFSGRQFSNSRSEMNVSTLELGDSALYLCASSALRSGGTDTQYFGPGTRLTVL.

This clone was seen only a few times. The chain recombines TRBV15 with TRBJ1-5; perhaps TRBD1 as D (6 bases). Trimming removed 5 bases from V and 7 bases from J, with 21 bases in between. Germline V gene sequence: CDR1 LNHNV, CDR2 YYDKDF (reference sequence). CDR3 length: 16 amino acids. The CDR3 sequence: CATSGSPGQFFQPQHF. For the CDR3, the DNA is TGTGCCACCAGCGGATCTCCGGGACAATTTTTCCAGCCCCAGCATTTT.

The chain links TRBV1 to TRBJ1-5; the DNA was not compared with TRBD1, the D call given in the table. TRBV1 is a pseudogene. This CDR3 is built from 16 residues. DNA of the CDR3: TGCACCAGCAGCCAAGATCGACAGGGGAGTGGTCAGCCCCAGCATTTT. It encodes CTSSQDRQGSGQPQHF.

This clone was seen only once. This sequence joins TRBV10-3 and TRBJ1-5; the match to TRBD1 covers 8 bases. V dropped 6 bases and J dropped 7; count of bases not matched to a gene: 5. The germline V gene encodes CDR1 ENHRY and CDR2 SYGVKD. The length of the CDR3 is 13 residues. The CDR3 here is CAIRQGESQPQHF. CDR3 DNA: TGTGCCATCAGACAGGGGGAGAGCCAGCCCCAGCATTTT.

This chain connects TRBV2 to TRBJ2-3; TRBD2 aligns across 12 bases. Unmatched junction bases numbered 2, after V lost 5 bases and J lost 2 bases. The CDR3 loop spans 15 amino acids. Germline lookup yields CDR1 SNHLY and CDR2 FYNNEI. CDR3 DNA sequence: TGTGCCAGCAGTTCTAGCGGGAGGGCCACAGATACGCAGTATTTT. This translates into CASSSSGRATDTQYF.

V gene TRBV4-1 combines with J gene TRBJ2-3; D might be TRBD2 (5 bases). This CDR3 region has 19 residues. The germline V gene encodes CDR1 MGHRA and CDR2 YSYEKL. Deletions cut 0 bases from V and 0 bases from J, with 19 bases between. This CDR3 is CASSQEGLDILPSTDTQYF. For the CDR3, the DNA is TGCGCCAGCAGCCAAGAAGGACTGGATATCCTTCCTAGCACAGATACGCAGTATTTT.

The rearrangement joins TRBV30 to TRBJ1-1; D is unclear. The germline V gene encodes CDR1 GTSNPN and CDR2 SVGIG (reference sequence). Trimming shortened V by 5 bases and J by 8 bases, and 12 bases separated the two germline ends. CDR3 length: 11 residues. The CDR3 here is CAWERREEAFF. CDR3 sequence (DNA): TGTGCCTGGGAACGCCGGGAGGAAGCTTTCTTT.

This chain uses TRBV6-1 with TRBJ2-5; a weak D match, TRBD1 (6 bases). CDR3 length: 14 residues. The germline CDR1 and CDR2 sequences are MNHNS and SASEGT. V lost 7 bases, J lost 2 bases, and 14 bases lay in between. CDR3 sequence reads: CASTRQDPQETQYF. The CDR3 nucleotides read TGTGCCAGCACTAGACAGGACCCTCAAGAGACCCAGTACTTC.